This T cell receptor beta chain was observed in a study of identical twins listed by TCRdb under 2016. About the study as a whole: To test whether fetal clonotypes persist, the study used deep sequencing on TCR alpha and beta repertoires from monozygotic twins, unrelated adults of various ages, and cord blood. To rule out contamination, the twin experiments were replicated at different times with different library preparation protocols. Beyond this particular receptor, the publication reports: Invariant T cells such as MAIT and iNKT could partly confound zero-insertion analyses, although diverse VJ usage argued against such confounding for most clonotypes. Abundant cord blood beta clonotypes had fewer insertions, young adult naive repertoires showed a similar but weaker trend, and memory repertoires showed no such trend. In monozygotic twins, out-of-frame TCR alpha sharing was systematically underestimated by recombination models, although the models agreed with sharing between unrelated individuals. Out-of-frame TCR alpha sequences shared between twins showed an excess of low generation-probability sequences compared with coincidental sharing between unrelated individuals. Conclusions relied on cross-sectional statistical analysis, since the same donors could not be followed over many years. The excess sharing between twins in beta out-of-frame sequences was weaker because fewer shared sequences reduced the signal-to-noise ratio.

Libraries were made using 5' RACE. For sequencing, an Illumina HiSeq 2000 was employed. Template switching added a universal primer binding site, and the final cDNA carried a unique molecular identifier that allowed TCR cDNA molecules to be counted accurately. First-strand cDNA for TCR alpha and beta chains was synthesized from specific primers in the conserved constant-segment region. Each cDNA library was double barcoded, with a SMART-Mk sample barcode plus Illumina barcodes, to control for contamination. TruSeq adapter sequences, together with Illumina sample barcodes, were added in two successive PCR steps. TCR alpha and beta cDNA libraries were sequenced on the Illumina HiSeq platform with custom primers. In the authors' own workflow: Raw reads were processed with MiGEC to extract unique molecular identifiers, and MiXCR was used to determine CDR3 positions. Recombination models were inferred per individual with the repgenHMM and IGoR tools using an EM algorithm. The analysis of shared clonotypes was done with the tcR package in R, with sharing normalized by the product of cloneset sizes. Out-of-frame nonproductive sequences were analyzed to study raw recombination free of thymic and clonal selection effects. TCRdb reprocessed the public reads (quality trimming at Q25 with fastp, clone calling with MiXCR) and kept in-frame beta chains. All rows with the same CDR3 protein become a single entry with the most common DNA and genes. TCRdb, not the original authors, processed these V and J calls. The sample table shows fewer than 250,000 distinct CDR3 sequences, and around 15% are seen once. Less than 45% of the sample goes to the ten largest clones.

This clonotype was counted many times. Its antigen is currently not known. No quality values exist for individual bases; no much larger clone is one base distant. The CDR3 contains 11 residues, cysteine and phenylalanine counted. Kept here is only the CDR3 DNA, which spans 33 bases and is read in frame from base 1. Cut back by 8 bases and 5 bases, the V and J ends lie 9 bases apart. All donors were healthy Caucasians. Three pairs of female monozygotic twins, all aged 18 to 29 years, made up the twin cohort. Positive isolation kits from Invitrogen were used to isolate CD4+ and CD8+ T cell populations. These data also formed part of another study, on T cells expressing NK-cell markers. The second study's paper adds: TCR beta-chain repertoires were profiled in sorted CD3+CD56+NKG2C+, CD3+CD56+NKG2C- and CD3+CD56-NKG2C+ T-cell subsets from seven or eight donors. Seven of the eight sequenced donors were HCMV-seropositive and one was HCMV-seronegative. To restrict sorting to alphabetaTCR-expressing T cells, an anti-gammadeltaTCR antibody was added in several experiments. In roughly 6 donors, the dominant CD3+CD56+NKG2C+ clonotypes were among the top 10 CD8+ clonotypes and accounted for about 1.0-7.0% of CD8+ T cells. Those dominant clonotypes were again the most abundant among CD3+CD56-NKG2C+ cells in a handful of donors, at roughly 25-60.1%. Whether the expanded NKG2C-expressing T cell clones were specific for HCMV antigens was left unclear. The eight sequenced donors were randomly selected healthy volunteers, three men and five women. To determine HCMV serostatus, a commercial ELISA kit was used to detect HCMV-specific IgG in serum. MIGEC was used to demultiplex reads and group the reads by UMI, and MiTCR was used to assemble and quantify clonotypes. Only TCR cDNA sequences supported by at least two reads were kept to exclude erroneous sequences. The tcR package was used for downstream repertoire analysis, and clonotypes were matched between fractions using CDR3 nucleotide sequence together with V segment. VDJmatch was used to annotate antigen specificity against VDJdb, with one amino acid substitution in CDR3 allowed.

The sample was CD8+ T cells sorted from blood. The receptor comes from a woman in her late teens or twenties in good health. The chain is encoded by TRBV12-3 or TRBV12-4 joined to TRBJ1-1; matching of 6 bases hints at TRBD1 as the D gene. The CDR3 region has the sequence CASGGLTEAFF. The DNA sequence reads TGTGCCAGCGGGGGCTTAACTGAAGCTTTCTTT.